Each of the 8 T cell receptor beta chains below was sequenced from the same sample in a study of human T cells and chemical hapten exposure. Stated time point: patch test 1, 2 weeks after DPC sensitization. The treatment here: therapeutic diphenylcyclopropenone sensitization with weekly scalp DPC. TCRdb passed the RACE reads through MiXCR, listing each CDR3 protein once. The table records under 120,000 distinct CDR3 sequences, roughly 11% of them present only once. The source was whole blood, collected in connection with sensitization to the hapten diphenylcyclopropenone (DPC). These receptors all stem from a middle-aged woman with alopecia areata. Some clones in this sample may be carry-over from other donors' samples.

The chain has TRBV3-2 and TRBJ1-2; the D call of TRBD1 is as the table states it, not checked on the DNA. TRBV3-2 is a listed pseudogene. This CDR3 comprises 18 residues. CDR3 sequence: CASSQRAGQRTSNYGYTF. The CDR3 region has the DNA TGTGCCAGCAGCCAACGGGCGGGACAGAGGACTTCTAACTATGGCTACACCTTC.

This clonotype occurred a few times. The gene calls are TRBV7-9 and TRBJ2-3, with 8 nucleotides matching TRBD2. J lost 4 bases, V lost 5 bases, and 5 bases had no gene match. From germline, CDR1 is SEHNR and CDR2 FQNEAQ (reference sequence). This CDR3 spans 14 amino acids. Here the CDR3 reads CASSLSGIADTQYF. As DNA, the CDR3 is TGTGCCAGCAGCCTTAGCGGGATCGCAGATACGCAGTATTTT.

This clonotype was found many times. The rearrangement links TRBV14 to TRBJ2-3; 11 positions match TRBD2. Germline CDR1 reads SGHDN; CDR2 reads FVKESK. The trim removed 4 bases at V and 4 bases at J, leaving 7 bases unmatched. The CDR3 covers 16 residues. DNA of the CDR3: TGTGCCAGCAGCCCCGAGGGACTAGCGGTCCCAGATACGCAGTATTTT. Its translation is CASSPEGLAVPDTQYF.

This clonotype was observed once. The V gene is TRBV29-1, the J gene TRBJ1-2, with TRBD1 matching over 8 bases. The junction had 13 bases not matched to a gene; V was cut back by 8 bases and J by 8 bases. The CDR3 is 13 amino acids. Germline loops: CDR1 SQVTM, CDR2 ANQGSEA. Here the CDR3 DNA reads TGCAGCACAAGACAGGGGAATGCTTACGGCTACACCTTC. This codes for CSTRQGNAYGYTF. The full variable domain, completed using reference TRBV29-1 and TRBJ1-2, is SAVISQKPSRDICQRGTSLTIQCQVDSQVTMMFWYRQQPGQSLTLIATANQGSEATYESGFVIDKFPISRPNLTFSTLTVSNMSPEDSSIYLCSTRQGNAYGYTFGSGTRLTVV.

This clonotype was recorded only once. This clone may be a read error of a much larger clone one base away. The CDR3 spells CASSTTNEKLFF. In nucleotides, the CDR3 is TGTGCCAGCAGTACAACTAATGAAAAACTGTTTTTT. The chain carries TRBV9 and TRBJ1-4; no clear D. The V end lost 5 bases, the J end lost 0 bases, and 2 bases lay between the germline ends. Germline V gives CDR1 SGDLS, CDR2 YYNGEE. This CDR3 region has 12 residues.

V gene TRBV7-3 combines with J gene TRBJ2-7, with 10 bases aligning to TRBD1. Trimming at V came to 2 bases and at J to 8 bases, leaving 9 bases not matched to a gene. The V gene's germline CDR1 is SGHTA and CDR2 FQGTGA. CDR3 length equals 15 residues. The CDR3 DNA reads TGTGCCAGCAGCTTATTGGGGACAGGGGATGGGAAGCAGTACTTC. Protein: CASSLLGTGDGKQYF.

V and J are TRBV10-2 and TRBJ2-7, with a weak D call TRBD2 (5 bases). Trimming shortened V by 9 bases and J by 2 bases, and 14 bases separated the two germline ends. The V gene's germline CDR1 is WSHSY and CDR2 SAAADI. The CDR3 covers 13 residues. DNA of the CDR3: TGCGCCAGTGGGCACGTGACTACCTACGAGCAGTACTTC. It translates to CASGHVTTYEQYF.

Ten or more counts support this clonotype. The CDR3 region is CASSLDRGAEAFF. As DNA, the CDR3 is TGTGCCAGCAGCCTTGACAGGGGGGCTGAAGCTTTCTTT. The chain employs TRBV6-2 or TRBV6-3 and TRBJ1-1; TRBD1 matches at 9 bases. Germline loops: CDR1 MNHEY, CDR2 SVGEGT. The CDR3 totals 13 residues. V was pared by 6 bases and J by 6 bases, with 5 bases of the junction left unmatched.